These 22 T cell receptor beta chains were sequenced from one sample in a study of post-analysis software for immune sequencing data (dated by TCRdb to between 2014 and 2017). The library was built by means of PCR. The reads were generated on an Illumina HiSeq 2500. Unique molecular identifiers were incorporated into TCR beta cDNA libraries to reduce PCR and sequencing biases. Starting from the raw public reads, TCRdb applied fastp trimming at Q25, assembled clones with MiXCR and retained in-frame beta chains. Each entry is one CDR3 protein sequence, shown with its most common DNA and genes. Recorded for this sample are about 430,000 distinct CDR3 sequences; approximately 39% of them occurred a single time. Clones ranked in the top ten supply less than 8% of the sample. Study-wide conclusions, independent of this receptor: Patients showed significantly higher frequencies than controls for about 5 TRBV segments, among them TRBV5-6, TRBV5-1 and TRBV20-1.

These receptors lack a known antigen. The sample comprised blood. All receptors come from a girl aged 2 to 10 with multiple sclerosis.

The J gene is TRBJ2-3, the V gene TRBV28; possibly TRBD2 for D (5 bases). Looked up from germline, CDR1 is MDHEN and CDR2 is SYDVKM. The CDR3 runs 17 residues. Trimming shortened V by 2 bases and J by 4 bases, and 19 bases separated the two germline ends. As DNA, the CDR3 is TGTGCCAGCAGTTTAATTTTCATCCCGGGGTTCGCAGATACGCAGTATTTT. This codes for CASSLIFIPGFADTQYF.

The V call is TRBV20-1, the J call TRBJ2-1; perhaps TRBD2 as D (5 bases). This CDR3 has 13 amino acids. Germline lookup yields CDR1 DFQATT and CDR2 SNEGSKA (reference sequence). With 1 base removed from V and 8 bases from J, the gap between germline ends came to 12 bases. CDR3 nucleotide sequence: TGCAGTGCTAGAGGGTTTGAGAGGGATGAGCAGTTCTTC. This encodes CSARGFERDEQFF.

CDR3 in amino acids: CASSLEQGSRETQYF. The CDR3 region has the DNA TGCGCCAGCAGCTTGGAACAGGGGAGTCGTGAGACCCAGTACTTC. This chain joins TRBV5-1 and TRBJ2-5; TRBD1 matches 7 bases. V shed 0 bases and J 5 bases; nucleotides not matched to a gene: 7. Germline values: CDR1 SGHRS, CDR2 YFSETQ. The CDR3 has 15 amino acids.

The sample holds a few counts of this clonotype. The J gene is TRBJ2-7, the V gene TRBV5-1, with unresolved D. V was pared by 4 bases and J by 3 bases, with 14 bases between. The length of the CDR3 is 14 residues. Germline V gene lookup returns CDR1 SGHRS and CDR2 YFSETQ. CDR3 in amino acids: CASSPISRSYEQYF. The CDR3, as DNA: TGCGCCAGCAGCCCTATTTCCCGGAGCTACGAGCAGTACTTC.

This clonotype was detected a few times. The CDR3 reads CASSLWTGGMGDEQFF. The CDR3 DNA is TGCGCCAGCAGCCTATGGACAGGGGGCATGGGAGATGAGCAGTTCTTC. This chain links TRBV5-1 with TRBJ2-1, with 11 bases identical to TRBD1. This CDR3 has 16 amino acids. V was clipped by 4 bases and J by 8 bases; unmatched bases: 11. CDR1 and CDR2 from the germline V gene are SGHRS and YFSETQ.

The chain recombines TRBV11-2 with TRBJ2-7; D is possibly TRBD1 (6 bases). The V end was cut by 4 bases, the J end by 2 bases, with 9 bases between. CDR1 and CDR2 (germline): SGHAT, FQNNGV. The CDR3 is 13 residues long. CDR3 protein: CASSWGHTYEQYF. The CDR3, as DNA: TGTGCCAGCAGCTGGGGACATACCTACGAGCAGTACTTC. Full variable domain (missing parts from reference TRBV11-2 and TRBJ2-7): EAGVAQSPRYKIIEKRQSVAFWCNPISGHATLYWYQQILGQGPKLLIQFQNNGVVDDSQLPKDRFSAERLKGVDSTLKIQPAKLEDSAVYLCASSWGHTYEQYFGPGTRLTVT.

To note about this clonotype: Mismatch with germline at one junction end may stem from a read error. The chain combines TRBV29-1 with TRBJ2-1; possible D gene TRBD2, 6 bases. From germline, CDR1 is SQVTM and CDR2 ANQGSEA. This CDR3 has 13 residues. The CDR3 DNA is TGCAGCGTCCGGGGGAGCTCCTACAATGGGCAGTTCTTC. Its translation is CSVRGSSYNGQFF.

This clonotype was counted a few times. The gene calls are TRBV27 and TRBJ2-7, with D hard to call. Germline CDR1 MNHEY, CDR2 SMNVEV (reference sequence). CDR3 length: 14 residues. Trimming cost V 6 bases and J 6 bases, with 18 bases left between them. This CDR3 is CASSFRRTISEQYF. The CDR3 DNA sequence: TGTGCCAGCAGCTTCCGACGGACGATAAGCGAGCAGTACTTC.

The genes are TRBV24-1 and TRBJ2-1, with 7 bases lining up with TRBD2. V was pared by 5 bases and J by 8 bases, with 8 bases of the junction left unmatched. Looked up from germline, CDR1 is KGHDR and CDR2 is SFDVKD. The CDR3 consists of 14 residues. This CDR3 reads CATSVAGLGDEQFF. DNA for the CDR3: TGTGCCACCAGTGTCGCTGGACTAGGGGATGAGCAGTTCTTC.

The gene calls are TRBV6-5 and TRBJ2-7, with D perhaps being TRBD1 or TRBD2 (7 bases each). The CDR3 sequence is 15 residues long. Looked up from germline, CDR1 is MNHEY and CDR2 is SVGAGI. V was clipped by 6 bases and J by 1 base, with 16 bases between them. The DNA of the CDR3 is TGTGCCAGCAGAACCATTCAGGGGGGGTCCTACGAGCAGTACTTC. It codes for CASRTIQGGSYEQYF.

The rearrangement links TRBV14 to TRBJ2-7; the D call may be TRBD1 or TRBD2 (5 bases each). Per the germline V gene, CDR1 is SGHDN and CDR2 is FVKESK. This CDR3 is 13 amino acids long. The V end was cut by 9 bases, the J end by 5 bases, with 17 bases between. As DNA, the CDR3 is TGTGCCAGTACGTCTGTGGGGGAACACGAGCAGTACTTC. Amino acids: CASTSVGEHEQYF.

On this clonotype itself: Relative to the germline gene, one junction end is altered; a read error may explain this. The chain joins TRBV2 to TRBJ1-2, with D unresolved. CDR1 is SNHLY, CDR2 FYNNEI, per germline. CDR3 length: 14 amino acids. CDR3 DNA: TGTGCCAGCAGGGAAGAGACGGCCTGGTATGGCTACACCTTC. Translated: CASREETAWYGYTF.

The chain joins TRBV29-1 to TRBJ1-2; D ambiguous. V gave up 4 bases and J gave up 6 bases, with 3 bases separating them. The CDR3 has 9 residues. Germline loops: CDR1 SQVTM, CDR2 ANQGSEA. The CDR3 DNA is TGCAGCGTTGGGAATGGCTACACCTTC. It specifies CSVGNGYTF. Together with reference TRBV29-1 and TRBJ1-2, the CDR3 gives the full variable domain: SAVISQKPSRDICQRGTSLTIQCQVDSQVTMMFWYRQQPGQSLTLIATANQGSEATYESGFVIDKFPISRPNLTFSTLTVSNMSPEDSSIYLCSVGNGYTFGSGTRLTVV.

This sequence joins TRBV7-2 and TRBJ2-1; D ambiguous. The CDR3 runs 12 residues. The V end was cut by 2 bases, the J end by 6 bases, with 5 bases between. Germline CDR1 and CDR2: SGHTA and FQGNSA. CDR3 DNA: TGTGCCAGCAGCTTAACGCGCAATGAGCAGTTCTTC. Translated: CASSLTRNEQFF. The entire variable domain, with the rest obtained from reference TRBV7-2 and TRBJ2-1, is as follows: GAGVSQSPSNKVTEKGKDVELRCDPISGHTALYWYRQSLGQGLEFLIYFQGNSAPDKSGLPSDRFSAERTGGSVSTLTIQRTQQEDSAVYLCASSLTRNEQFFGPGTRLTVL.

This clonotype was recorded only once. The chain carries TRBV5-6 and TRBJ1-4; weak D call: TRBD1 (5 bases). Germline CDR1 reads SGHDT; CDR2 reads YYEEEE. CDR3 length equals 15 residues. V dropped 4 bases and J dropped 7 bases, with 17 bases sitting between them. The CDR3 spells CASSATGTGPEKLFF. In DNA, the CDR3 is TGTGCCAGCAGCGCGACCGGGACTGGGCCTGAAAAACTGTTTTTT.

The V and J genes are TRBV20-1 and TRBJ2-1, with 9 bases that match TRBD1. The junction had 6 bases not matched to a gene; V was cut back by 6 bases and J by 3 bases. The germline CDR1 and CDR2 sequences are DFQATT and SNEGSKA (reference sequence). The CDR3 loop spans 14 amino acids. The CDR3 nucleotides are TGCAGTGCAAGCCGGGGACAGGGCTACAATGAGCAGTTCTTC. Its protein is CSASRGQGYNEQFF.

V usage is TRBV28 and J usage is TRBJ2-5; 12 bases align to TRBD2. J gave up 4 bases and V 3 bases, and 9 bases lay outside the gene matches. The CDR3 consists of 17 residues. Germline V gives CDR1 MDHEN, CDR2 SYDVKM. The CDR3 here is CASSFDLAGGPVETQYF. CDR3 DNA: TGTGCCAGCAGTTTCGACCTAGCGGGAGGGCCGGTAGAGACCCAGTACTTC.

This clonotype turned up a few times. This sequence joins TRBV6-6 and TRBJ1-5; 7 bases agree with TRBD1. After removal of 6 bases from V and 0 bases from J, the junction contained 8 bases not matched to a gene. CDR3 size: 16 residues. Germline lookup yields CDR1 MNHNY and CDR2 SVGAGI (reference sequence). The CDR3 DNA is TGTGCCAGCAGAATCTCGACAGGGCGTAGCAATCAGCCCCAGCATTTT. It is translated as CASRISTGRSNQPQHF.

This chain uses TRBV20-1 with TRBJ2-7, with D perhaps TRBD2 (5 bases). The V and J ends lost 3 bases and 0 bases respectively, with 12 bases between them. CDR1 and CDR2 (germline): DFQATT, SNEGSKA (reference sequence). This CDR3 has 14 residues. The CDR3 loop reads CSASGMWVSYEQYF. The CDR3 nucleotides are TGCAGTGCTAGCGGGATGTGGGTCTCCTACGAGCAGTACTTC.

This clonotype has just a few counts. The chain joins TRBV10-2 to TRBJ2-7, with no clear D. In germline, CDR1 is WSHSY, CDR2 SAAADI. CDR3 length: 10 residues. The germline V and J ends were trimmed by 8 bases and 3 bases, with 5 bases remaining between them. The CDR3 sequence: CASLGYEQYF. CDR3 sequence (DNA): TGCGCCAGCTTAGGCTACGAGCAGTACTTC.

V gene TRBV29-1 combines with J gene TRBJ2-5; 7 positions match TRBD2. The CDR3 sequence is 12 residues long. V gave up 5 bases and J gave up 11 bases; unmatched junction bases: 11. Germline values: CDR1 SQVTM, CDR2 ANQGSEA. In DNA form, the CDR3 reads TGCAGCGTTAAAGCCAGCGGGAAAAATCAGTACTTC. As protein: CSVKASGKNQYF.

This clonotype was observed a single time. The chain links TRBV10-3 to TRBJ2-7; 13 nucleotides line up with TRBD2. The CDR3 is 18 residues long. Germline V lookup: CDR1 ENHRY, CDR2 SYGVKD. The V gene end was trimmed by 6 bases and the J gene end by 0 bases; junction bases not matched to a gene: 11. The chain's CDR3 is CAISSGTSGIRASYEQYF. The CDR3 region has the DNA TGTGCCATCAGCTCCGGGACTAGCGGGATCAGGGCCTCCTACGAGCAGTACTTC.